A selection of T cell receptor beta chains follows, all from one sample in a study of blood T cell repertoires in COVID-19. Only in-frame clones appear in the TCRdb table, and some are missing; sequencing was by immunoSEQ multiplex PCR. The sample includes roughly 400,000 clones, more than 70% of them seen just once. Material: PBMCs or T cells enriched from blood (not recorded which). The receptors come from a woman younger than 35 who had been exposed to COVID-19. CDR3s include the opening cysteine and the closing phenylalanine or tryptophan. D genes are given only for firm matches. Not all rows give a size; the values are once, few, many and, for expanded clones, a class.

clone_size d_call j_call v_call cdr3_nt cdr3_aa
- TRBD2 TRBJ2-3 TRBV30 TGTGCCTGGGCAGGGACAGGGAGGCTTAGGACTAGCGGGAAATCTAGCACAGATACGCAGTATTTT CAWAGTGRLRTSGKSSTDTQYF
- TRBD2 TRBJ2-3 TRBV7-2 TGTGCCAGCAGCTTTCGGTTGAGCGGGGGGGCCGAGGGAGATACGCAGTATTTT CASSFRLSGGAEGDTQYF
- - TRBJ1-3 TRBV21-1 TGTGCCAGCTTCAACAGGGCCTCTGGAAACACCATATATTTT CASFNRASGNTIYF
- - TRBJ2-6 TRBV21-1 TGTGCCAGCAGCAAAGAGGCTACGGACAGGAGCTTCTCTGGGGCCAACGTCCTGACTTTC CASSKEATDRSFSGANVLTF
- - TRBJ2-5 TRBV4-2 TGTGCCAGCAGCCAAGCTACCGGGTCCCTTCAAGAGACCCAGTACTTC CASSQATGSLQETQYF
- TRBD2 TRBJ2-1 TRBV6-2/TRBV6-3 TGTGCCAGCAGCTCCTACACTAGCGGGAGGGCCGGCAATGAGCAGTTCTTC CASSSYTSGRAGNEQFF
- TRBD1 TRBJ1-4 TRBV9 TGTGCCAGCAGCGAGCCCCGGACAGGAGGGGGTGTTGAAAAACTGTTTTTT CASSEPRTGGGVEKLFF
- TRBD1 TRBJ1-1 TRBV27 TGTGCCAGCAGTCCCTTTCAACCGGGACAGGTGGGGGCTGAAGCTTTCTTT CASSPFQPGQVGAEAFF
- TRBD1 TRBJ2-7 TRBV7-8 TGTGCCAGCAGCTCCCGGGACAGGGCGTTCATCGAGCAGTACTTC CASSSRDRAFIEQYF
- - TRBJ1-1 TRBV6-4 TGTGCCAGCAGTGCCGAACCGACCGGGGATGGCGCCACTGAAGCTTTCTTT CASSAEPTGDGATEAFF
- TRBD2 TRBJ2-1 TRBV7-9 TGTGCCAGCAGCGATCCGGGACTAGCGTCTTATAATGAGCAGTTCTTC CASSDPGLASYNEQFF
- - TRBJ2-7 TRBV7-2 TGTGCCAGCAGCTTAGTTCTAGGTCCCTACGAGCAGTACTTC CASSLVLGPYEQYF
- TRBD1 TRBJ2-2 TRBV19 TGTGCCAGTAGTTCCACAGGGGACCGGGAGCTGTTTTTT CASSSTGDRELFF
- - TRBJ2-3 TRBV9 TGTGCCAGCAGCCCCAGGGCTGGAGATACGCAGTATTTT CASSPRAGDTQYF
- - TRBJ2-1 TRBV21-1 TGTGCCAGCAGCAGCTTACGCGGGTTTAGGCGAAATGAGCAGTTCTTC CASSSLRGFRRNEQFF
- - TRBJ2-3 TRBV3-1/TRBV3-2 TGTGCCAGCAGCCAATATCGACAGGCTAGCACAGATACGCAGTATTTT CASSQYRQASTDTQYF
- TRBD2 TRBJ2-5 TRBV12-5 TGTGCTAGTGGTTTGGCCGGGGGGGCCATAGAGACCCAGTACTTC CASGLAGGAIETQYF
once - TRBJ1-6 TRBV19 TGTGCCAGTAGACCCGAATTGGGCAGGGGAAATTCACCCCTCCACTTT CASRPELGRGNSPLHF
- - TRBJ2-3 TRBV27 TGTGCCAGCAAACCGGGACACGGGCTCGGCCTAAACACAGATACGCAGTATTTT CASKPGHGLGLNTDTQYF
- TRBD2 TRBJ2-1 TRBV14 TGTGCCAGCAGCCCAGCGGGACCCGCCTACAATGAGCAGTTCTTC CASSPAGPAYNEQFF
- - TRBJ2-1 TRBV7-2 TGTGCCAGCAGCTTAAACTACTACAATGAGCAGTTCTTC CASSLNYYNEQFF
- - TRBJ2-5 TRBV5-4 TGTGCCAGCAGCTCGTACCAAGAGACCCAGTACTTC CASSSYQETQYF
- - TRBJ2-5 TRBV5-6 TGTGCCAGCAGTTACGGACCCGGGGAAGAGACCCAGTACTTC CASSYGPGEETQYF
- TRBD1 TRBJ2-1 TRBV19 TGTGCCAGTAGCCGGACCGGACAGGGTCTAGGGGGCAATGAGCAGTTCTTC CASSRTGQGLGGNEQFF
- - TRBJ2-2 TRBV2 TGTGCCAGCATCAGGGACACCGGGGAGCTGTTTTTT CASIRDTGELFF
- TRBD1 TRBJ1-2 TRBV28 TGTGCCAGCAGTTCCACCACAGGGGGTAGAGGCTATGGCTACACCTTC CASSSTTGGRGYGYTF
- - TRBJ2-1 TRBV5-1 TGCGCCAGCAGCTTGGGCGTCGCAGGTGAGCAGTTCTTC CASSLGVAGEQFF
- - TRBJ2-7 TRBV28 TGTGCCAGCAGTTTTAAACTAGCCAGCTACGAGCAGTACTTC CASSFKLASYEQYF
- TRBD2 TRBJ2-3 TRBV14 TGTGCCAGCAGCGAGATAGCGGGAGAGGTTCCAGATACGCAGTATTTT CASSEIAGEVPDTQYF
- TRBD1 TRBJ2-1 TRBV6-5 TGTGCCACCGACAGGGGATCCTACAATGAGCAGTTCTTC CATDRGSYNEQFF
- - TRBJ1-2 TRBV2 TGTGCCAGCCGGACACAGGGTACGGTTGGCTACACCTTC CASRTQGTVGYTF
- TRBD1 TRBJ1-5 TRBV13 TGTGCCAGCAGCTTGACAGGGGTCAATCAGCCCCAGCATTTT CASSLTGVNQPQHF
- - TRBJ2-6 TRBV6-2/TRBV6-3 TGTGCCAGCAGTTACGGGGCAGGTGATTACTCTGGGGCCAACGTCCTGACTTTC CASSYGAGDYSGANVLTF
once TRBD1 TRBJ1-4 TRBV5-1 TGCGCCAGCAGCTCAGCCGGGACAGGAAATGAAAAACTGTTTTTT CASSSAGTGNEKLFF